This T cell receptor beta chain was captured in a study of CD8 T cells in ankylosing spondylitis. Study-level points and caveats: In the blood and synovial fluid of reactive arthritis, some motif variants had been previously reported. Clones linked to disease were reported to show significant enrichment in matched ankylosing spondylitis synovial fluid. Ankylosing spondylitis blood seemed to carry a telltale TCR beta motif made of several highly homologous variants. CD8+ disease-linked clones were present at relatively low frequencies in blood.

Each TCR beta library was made by quantitative 5'-RACE that incorporated molecular barcodes. TCRdb re-derived calls from the 5' RACE reads in MiXCR, one entry per CDR3 protein. Counted here are around 390,000 distinct CDR3 sequences, about 22% occurring once; the ten biggest clones make up less than 20%. Comment on this clonotype: Its antigen is not known.

The germline V gene encodes CDR1 SGHTA and CDR2 FQGNSA. V lost 5 bases, J lost 5 bases, and 18 bases lay in between. This CDR3 has 15 amino acids. The rearrangement uses TRBV7-2 and TRBJ2-5; D is undetermined. Sequences were obtained from blood, either unsorted or a sorted T cell fraction (not recorded which). The clonotype originates from a male donor with ankylosing spondylitis. The CDR3 is CASSPDLPYGETQYF. CDR3 DNA: TGTGCCAGCAGCCCAGACCTACCTTACGGGGAGACCCAGTACTTC. The whole variable domain, remainder taken from reference TRBV7-2 and TRBJ2-5, is GAGVSQSPSNKVTEKGKDVELRCDPISGHTALYWYRQSLGQGLEFLIYFQGNSAPDKSGLPSDRFSAERTGGSVSTLTIQRTQQEDSAVYLCASSPDLPYGETQYFGPGTRLLVL.